The T cell receptor (beta chain) under discussion was sequenced for a study of post-analysis software for immune sequencing data. Findings and limits, study-wide: Among several TRBV segments more frequent in patients than controls were TRBV5-6, TRBV5-1 and TRBV20-1.

Unique molecular identifiers were built into the TCR beta cDNA libraries. MiXCR, applied by TCRdb to the PCR reads, yields one record per CDR3 protein. Here the sample spans 750,000 to 900,000 distinct CDR3 sequences, approximately 44% being singletons. The sample holds a few counts of this clonotype. Its antigen is not known. Trimming cost V 4 bases and J 7 bases, with 14 bases left between them. The CDR3 consists of 14 residues. V usage is TRBV12-3 or TRBV12-4 and J usage is TRBJ2-1, with TRBD1 as a possible D gene (5 bases). The receptor was derived from a girl aged 5-17 years with multiple sclerosis. The specimen sequenced was blood. Written as DNA, the CDR3 is TGTGCCAGCAGTTCAACCGACAGTTATAATGAGCAGTTCTTC. Its protein is CASSSTDSYNEQFF.